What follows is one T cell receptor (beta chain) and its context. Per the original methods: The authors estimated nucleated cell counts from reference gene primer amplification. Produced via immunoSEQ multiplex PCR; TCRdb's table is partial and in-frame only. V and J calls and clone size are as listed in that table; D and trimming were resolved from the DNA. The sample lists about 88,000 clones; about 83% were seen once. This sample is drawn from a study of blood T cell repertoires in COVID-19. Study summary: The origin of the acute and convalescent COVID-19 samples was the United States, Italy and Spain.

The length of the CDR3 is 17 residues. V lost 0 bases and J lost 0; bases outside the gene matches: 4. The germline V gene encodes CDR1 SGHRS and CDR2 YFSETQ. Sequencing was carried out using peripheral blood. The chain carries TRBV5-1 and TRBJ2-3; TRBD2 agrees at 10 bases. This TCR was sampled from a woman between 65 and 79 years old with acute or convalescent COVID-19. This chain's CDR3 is CASSLERGGKSTDTQYF. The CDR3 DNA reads TGCGCCAGCAGCTTGGAGCGGGGGGGCAAAAGCACAGATACGCAGTATTTT.